Shown below are 17 T cell receptor beta chains from a single sample sequenced in a study of Ad26.COV2.S vaccination and SARS-CoV-2 variants. TCRdb's table, derived via immunoSEQ multiplex PCR, lists solely in-frame clones and lacks some. The table has approximately 480,000 clones, around 85% seen once. This sample's treatment: around 19 received Ad26.COV2.S at low or high dose, single or two shots; about 5 received placebo; per-sample allocation not given. Collection of samples fell on day 63 after the first vaccine or placebo injection. Sequenced here: peripheral blood, sampled in a trial of Ad26.COV2.S vaccine versus placebo. The receptors shown here come from a person between 18 and 65 years old who received the Ad26.COV2.S COVID-19 vaccine or a placebo.

This clone was observed a single time. V is TRBV7-6 and J is TRBJ1-1; no clear D. Germline lookup yields CDR1 SGHVS and CDR2 FNYEAQ. Trimming pared 3 bases from V and 1 base from J, leaving 6 bases between. CDR3 length equals 13 residues. CDR3 sequence reads: CASSLSENTEAFF. The CDR3 DNA reads as TGTGCCAGCAGCTTGTCAGAGAACACTGAAGCTTTCTTT.

The chain employs TRBV4-2 and TRBJ2-4; 11 bases are a match to TRBD2. Losses at the gene ends were 4 bases for V and 6 bases for J; bases not matched to a gene: 11. The CDR3 is 17 amino acids. Germline V gene lookup returns CDR1 LGHNA and CDR2 YNFKEQ. This CDR3 is CASSPRLAGPVVNIQYF. CDR3 coding DNA: TGTGCCAGCAGCCCCCGACTAGCGGGGCCAGTCGTAAACATTCAGTACTTC.

The genes are TRBV28 and TRBJ1-2, with D uncertain. CDR1 and CDR2 (germline): MDHEN, SYDVKM. This CDR3 spans 12 amino acids. V dropped 6 bases and J dropped 7 bases, with 12 bases sitting between them. The CDR3 loop is CASSLPGVGYTF. CDR3 in DNA: TGTGCCAGCAGCCTCCCTGGGGTTGGCTACACCTTC.

The chain uses TRBV29-1 and TRBJ2-3; weak D call: TRBD1 (5 bases). The germline V gene encodes CDR1 SQVTM and CDR2 ANQGSEA. Trimming left V 5 bases short and J 6 bases short, with 9 bases between. The CDR3 sequence is 11 residues long. CDR3 nucleotides: TGCAGCGTTAAGGGGCCCGATACGCAGTATTTT. Residues: CSVKGPDTQYF.

The V and J genes are TRBV29-1 and TRBJ1-2, with a tentative D call TRBD1 (5 bases). The germline V gene encodes CDR1 SQVTM and CDR2 ANQGSEA. Deletions cut 0 bases from V and 8 bases from J, with 13 bases between. The CDR3 has 13 amino acids. The CDR3 DNA is TGCAGCGTTGAAGAGAGTCAGGGATGGGGCTACACCTTC. This gives the protein CSVEESQGWGYTF. The full variable domain, in which reference TRBV29-1 and TRBJ1-2 provide the parts outside the CDR3, is SAVISQKPSRDICQRGTSLTIQCQVDSQVTMMFWYRQQPGQSLTLIATANQGSEATYESGFVIDKFPISRPNLTFSTLTVSNMSPEDSSIYLCSVEESQGWGYTFGSGTRLTVV.

The chain joins TRBV4-2 to TRBJ2-3; 7 nucleotides agree with TRBD2. CDR1 and CDR2 (germline): LGHNA, YNFKEQ. CDR3 size: 15 residues. V gave up 6 bases and J gave up 0 bases; unmatched junction bases: 6. The DNA of the CDR3 is TGTGCCAGCAGTCCGCGGGAGTACAGCACAGATACGCAGTATTTT. This sequence encodes CASSPREYSTDTQYF.

V is TRBV19 and J is TRBJ1-5, with a possible D match to TRBD1 (5 bases). Germline V CDR1 and CDR2: LNHDA, SQIVND (reference sequence). V was trimmed by 1 base and J by 9 bases, leaving 19 bases between them. The CDR3 extends over 16 amino acids. The CDR3 is CASSIVLGPQSWPQHF. The CDR3, as DNA: TGTGCCAGTAGTATAGTTTTGGGACCGCAATCATGGCCCCAGCATTTT.

The chain employs TRBV30 and TRBJ2-7, with TRBD1 identical over 7 bases. CDR3 length equals 12 residues. Germline trimming cut 2 bases from V and 2 bases from J; bases unmatched to any gene: 0. Germline-derived CDR1 and CDR2 are GTSNPN and SVGIG (reference sequence). As DNA, the CDR3 is TGTGCCTGGAGTACAGGGGCCTACGAGCAGTACTTC. It codes for CAWSTGAYEQYF.

The chain is built from TRBV18 and TRBJ2-1; D ambiguous. Looked up from germline, CDR1 is KGHSH and CDR2 is LQKENI. This CDR3 region has 13 residues. V lost 3 bases and J lost 2, with 5 bases in between. CDR3 region: CASSPGAYNEQFF. The CDR3, as DNA: TGTGCCAGCTCACCGGGCGCCTACAATGAGCAGTTCTTC.

This chain joins TRBV2 and TRBJ2-3, with D perhaps TRBD2 (5 bases). Germline CDR1 reads SNHLY; CDR2 reads FYNNEI. The CDR3 has 14 residues. The V end was cut by 7 bases, the J end by 4 bases, with 15 bases between. CDR3 sequence: CASIRDLASDTQYF. The CDR3 bases are TGTGCCAGCATCCGGGATCTAGCATCAGATACGCAGTATTTT.

The rearrangement links TRBV7-2 to TRBJ2-7, with 13 positions matching TRBD2. The CDR3 has 15 amino acids. Per the germline V gene, CDR1 is SGHTA and CDR2 is FQGNSA. V trimming: 0 bases; J trimming: 6 bases; junction bases outside the gene matches: 2. Here the CDR3 reads CASSLAGLAGIEQYF. In DNA, the CDR3 is TGTGCCAGCAGCTTAGCGGGACTAGCGGGGATCGAGCAGTACTTC.

The chain is built from TRBV28 and TRBJ1-2, with D perhaps TRBD1 (5 bases). This CDR3 is built from 13 residues. Germline values: CDR1 MDHEN, CDR2 SYDVKM. The germline V and J ends were trimmed by 5 bases and 2 bases, with 9 bases remaining between them. Here the CDR3 DNA reads TGTGCCAGCAGTGCTGACAGAAACTATGGCTACACCTTC. The encoded protein is CASSADRNYGYTF.

This clone was observed a few times. This rearrangement joins TRBV7-8 to TRBJ1-3; D gene unclear. The V gene lost 1 base and the J gene lost 4 bases, with 14 bases spanning the gap. CDR3 length: 16 residues. In germline, CDR1 is SGHVS, CDR2 FQNEAQ. The CDR3 sequence is CASSLGAHARGNTIYF. DNA for the CDR3: TGTGCCAGCAGCTTAGGGGCCCACGCCCGGGGAAACACCATATATTTT.

The rearrangement uses TRBV29-1 and TRBJ2-5; 13 positions match TRBD2. With 7 bases clipped from V and 7 bases from J, the junction kept 9 bases outside the gene matches. CDR1 and CDR2 (germline): SQVTM, ANQGSEA. CDR3 length equals 14 residues. This CDR3 is CSAEGLAGLGTQYF. The CDR3 DNA follows: TGCAGCGCCGAGGGACTAGCGGGGTTAGGGACCCAGTACTTC.

The J gene is TRBJ2-6, the V gene TRBV7-9, with unresolved D. The CDR3 length is 16 residues. The V gene lost 2 bases and the J gene lost 0 bases, with 8 bases spanning the gap. Looked up from germline, CDR1 is SEHNR and CDR2 is FQNEAQ (reference sequence). In nucleotides, the CDR3 is TGTGCCAGCAGCTTATTCGTACTCTCTGGGGCCAACGTCCTGACTTTC. Its translation is CASSLFVLSGANVLTF.

This chain joins TRBV9 and TRBJ1-6; 9 bases line up with TRBD1. This CDR3 spans 15 amino acids. In germline, CDR1 is SGDLS, CDR2 YYNGEE. Trimming removed 3 bases from V and 9 bases from J; junction bases left unmatched: 7. The DNA of the CDR3 is TGTGCCAGCAGCGCCGGGGACAGGGAAGGTTCACCCCTCCACTTT. Amino acids: CASSAGDREGSPLHF.

The V call is TRBV11-2, the J call TRBJ2-7; 9 bases are shared with TRBD2. Germline V gene data show CDR1 as SGHAT and CDR2 as FQNNGV. With V trimmed by 1 base and J by 2 bases, 6 bases remained unmatched. The CDR3 is made up of 16 amino acids. The CDR3 coding sequence is TGTGCCAGCAGCTTAGTAGCGGGAGCCGCCACCTACGAGCAGTACTTC. Amino acids: CASSLVAGAATYEQYF.